Listed here are 13 T cell receptor beta chains from one sample, sequenced in a study of T-cell reconstitution after alpha-beta-depleted transplantation in children. As it was prepared, the TCRbeta library received unique molecular identifiers. TCRdb re-analysed the PCR reads in MiXCR, keeping a single row per CDR3 protein. Of a few hundred thousand distinct CDR3 sequences detected, roughly a quarter appear once; the ten largest clones hold about a third. The sequencing used PBMCs, collected before TCRalphabeta/CD19-depleted stem cell transplant. These receptors all come from a boy under two years old with Wiskott-Aldrich syndrome, due to receive a stem cell transplant.

The rearrangement joins TRBV5-1 to TRBJ1-6; 10 nucleotides agree with TRBD1. Unmatched junction bases numbered 3, after V lost 0 bases and J lost 6 bases. This CDR3 region has 16 residues. Looked up from germline, CDR1 is SGHRS and CDR2 is YFSETQ. The DNA of the CDR3 is TGCGCCAGCAGCTTGGCCTGGGACAGGGGTAATTCACCCCTCCACTTT. It specifies CASSLAWDRGNSPLHF.

The V and J genes are TRBV28 and TRBJ2-7; tentative D call: TRBD2 (6 bases). The germline CDR1 and CDR2 sequences are MDHEN and SYDVKM. Trimming took 1 base from V and 2 from J, leaving 24 bases between them. This CDR3 has 19 residues. CDR3 nucleotide sequence: TGTGCCAGCAGTTTATTCCCCCAGGCGGAGGGGTACTCAGCCTACGAGCAGTACTTC. It encodes CASSLFPQAEGYSAYEQYF.

This clonotype turned up a few times. The rearrangement uses TRBV7-2 and TRBJ2-5; D is unclear. CDR1 is SGHTA and CDR2 is FQGNSA in the germline V gene. This CDR3 has 13 residues. The V end lost 5 bases, the J end lost 1 base, and 8 bases lay between the germline ends. As DNA, the CDR3 is TGTGCCAGCAGCAGGAAACCCCAAGAGACCCAGTACTTC. Translation gives CASSRKPQETQYF.

This chain connects TRBV7-6 to TRBJ2-4, with 10 bases that match TRBD2. Germline V gene data show CDR1 as SGHVS and CDR2 as FNYEAQ. V gave up 5 bases and J gave up 9 bases; unmatched junction bases: 22. There are 19 residues in the CDR3. CDR3 protein: CASSHPPKSGRARSGIQYF. DNA of the CDR3: TGTGCCAGCAGCCACCCCCCGAAAAGCGGGAGGGCCCGGAGCGGCATTCAGTACTTC.

The rearrangement uses TRBV29-1 and TRBJ2-3; a possible D gene is TRBD2 (6 bases). The germline V gene has CDR1 SQVTM and CDR2 ANQGSEA. V was cut by 6 bases and J by 0 bases, with 13 bases left in between. The CDR3 length is 14 residues. The CDR3 loop is CSVARELSTDTQYF. The CDR3 region has the DNA TGCAGCGTCGCACGGGAGTTGAGCACAGATACGCAGTATTTT.

This chain connects TRBV12-3 or TRBV12-4 to TRBJ2-6; D gene uncertain. The germline V and J ends were trimmed by 2 bases and 0 bases, with 5 bases remaining between them. This CDR3 region has 15 residues. For the CDR3, the DNA is TGTGCCAGCAGTTTACGACTCTCTGGGGCCAACGTCCTGACTTTC. The encoded protein is CASSLRLSGANVLTF.

The V call is TRBV7-2, the J call TRBJ2-7; perhaps TRBD2 as D (7 bases). CDR1 SGHTA and CDR2 FQGNSA come from the germline V gene. The CDR3 totals 15 residues. V was pared by 5 bases and J by 2 bases, with 16 bases between. The CDR3 loop reads CASSRAGAGAYEQYF. DNA of the CDR3: TGTGCCAGCAGCCGGGCGGGGGCGGGTGCCTACGAGCAGTACTTC.

This clonotype was detected only a few times. The chain has TRBV20-1 and TRBJ1-1, with D possibly being TRBD1 (5 bases). The germline gives CDR1 DFQATT, CDR2 SNEGSKA (reference sequence). V lost 1 base, J lost 3 bases, and 18 bases lay in between. The CDR3 spans 16 residues. The CDR3 coding sequence is TGCAGTGCTAGAGTGGGCCTTCTCTTGGGGGACACTGAAGCTTTCTTT. The encoded protein is CSARVGLLLGDTEAFF.

This clonotype was detected a few times. The chain carries TRBV7-9 and TRBJ1-5; the match to TRBD1 covers 7 bases. With 4 bases clipped from V and 8 bases from J, the junction kept 11 bases outside the gene matches. CDR1 is SEHNR, CDR2 FQNEAQ, per germline (reference sequence). CDR3 length equals 15 residues. CDR3 DNA sequence: TGTGCCAGCAGCTACGGGACAGCCCCACCGAAGCCCCAGCATTTT. Translated: CASSYGTAPPKPQHF. The whole variable domain, filled in from reference TRBV7-9 and TRBJ1-5, reads DTGVSQNPRHKITKRGQNVTFRCDPISEHNRLYWYRQTLGQGPEFLTYFQNEAQLEKSRLLSDRFSAERPKGSFSTLEIQRTEQGDSAMYLCASSYGTAPPKPQHFGDGTRLSIL.

The chain recombines TRBV20-1 with TRBJ2-2, with a tentative D call TRBD1 (5 bases). CDR1 is DFQATT and CDR2 is SNEGSKA in the germline V gene (reference sequence). CDR3 length: 12 residues. Trimming left V 3 bases short and J 6 bases short, with 8 bases between. The CDR3 loop is CSARDISGELFF. The CDR3 DNA is TGCAGTGCTAGGGACATCTCCGGGGAGCTGTTTTTT.

This chain connects TRBV20-1 to TRBJ1-1; D uncertain. CDR3 length equals 12 residues. CDR1 and CDR2 (germline): DFQATT, SNEGSKA (reference sequence). V was pared by 1 base and J by 0 bases, with 3 bases between. CDR3 region: CSARGVNTEAFF. CDR3 sequence (DNA): TGCAGTGCTAGAGGGGTGAACACTGAAGCTTTCTTT.

This clonotype was detected a few times. This rearrangement joins TRBV14 to TRBJ2-7; no reliable D call. With 4 bases removed from V and 8 bases from J, the gap between germline ends came to 18 bases. The CDR3 is 14 amino acids. Germline CDR1 and CDR2: SGHDN and FVKESK. CDR3 DNA: TGTGCCAGCAGCCGGCACGGATCTCCTACGAAGCAGTACTTC. This gives the protein CASSRHGSPTKQYF.

The chain joins TRBV7-8 to TRBJ1-2; 8 bases align to TRBD1. V shed 5 bases, J shed 10 bases, and the junction held 15 bases outside the gene matches. Germline assignment: CDR1 SGHVS and CDR2 FQNEAQ. The CDR3 has 15 amino acids. The CDR3 protein is CASSPLRQGKGDYTF. Here the CDR3 DNA reads TGTGCCAGCAGCCCGCTGAGACAGGGGAAAGGAGACTACACCTTC.